Listed below are T cell receptor beta chains from one sample, sequenced in a study of control samples from healthy donors and cancer patients. The data were produced by immunoSEQ multiplex PCR, yet TCRdb's version contains in-frame clones alone and is incomplete. The sample lists 150,000 to 200,000 clones; more than 90% were seen once. The sequenced sample was blood. All receptors come from a woman in her thirties or forties in good health. The CDR3 runs from the conserved cysteine through the conserved F or W. Each record gives: J gene, V gene, clone size, D gene, CDR3 protein, CDR3 DNA. The D gene is left open where the match is weak. Clone size, where shown, is once, few, many, or a class for clones that have expanded.

TRBJ2-3 | TRBV7-8 | NA | TRBD2 | CASSPRLAGGTDTQYF | TGTGCCAGCAGCCCGAGACTAGCGGGGGGAACAGATACGCAGTATTTT
TRBJ1-2 | TRBV2 | NA | NA | CASRAGVYGYTF | TGTGCCAGCAGGGCCGGGGTCTATGGCTACACCTTC
TRBJ1-2 | TRBV6-5 | few | NA | CASSYWGFGYTF | TGTGCCAGCAGTTACTGGGGTTTTGGCTACACCTTC
TRBJ2-7 | TRBV5-1 | NA | NA | CASSSLTEFYEQYF | TGCGCCAGCAGTTCCTTGACAGAGTTCTACGAGCAGTACTTC
TRBJ2-5 | TRBV5-6 | NA | NA | CASSLRRGETQYF | TGTGCCAGCAGCTTGAGACGTGGAGAGACCCAGTACTTC
TRBJ2-2 | TRBV10-3 | NA | TRBD2 | CAIRRTSGGADTGELFF | TGTGCCATCAGGCGGACTAGCGGGGGGGCCGACACCGGGGAGCTGTTTTTT
TRBJ1-1 | TRBV7-9 | few | NA | CASSLVMTEAFF | TGTGCCAGCAGCTTAGTAATGACTGAAGCTTTCTTT
TRBJ1-2 | TRBV6-5 | NA | TRBD1 | CASSLQGDSDYGYTF | TGTGCCAGCAGTCTCCAAGGGGACAGTGATTATGGCTACACCTTC
TRBJ1-1 | TRBV3-1/TRBV3-2 | once | NA | CASQMNTEAFF | TGTGCCAGCCAGATGAACACTGAAGCTTTCTTT
TRBJ1-5 | TRBV18 | NA | NA | CASSQDLNQPQHF | TGTGCCAGCTCACAGGACCTCAATCAGCCCCAGCATTTT
TRBJ2-1 | TRBV2 | NA | TRBD1 | CASINTGQGADEQFF | TGTGCCAGCATTAATACGGGACAGGGGGCTGATGAGCAGTTCTTC
TRBJ1-5 | TRBV19 | NA | NA | CASSMATGNQPQHF | TGTGCCAGTAGTATGGCGACAGGCAATCAGCCCCAGCATTTT
TRBJ1-5 | TRBV5-3 | NA | NA | CARSLDDLSNQPQHF | TGTGCCAGAAGCTTGGACGACCTTAGCAATCAGCCCCAGCATTTT
TRBJ1-5 | TRBV10-2 | NA | TRBD1 | CASSEGTGAQPQHF | TGCGCCAGCAGTGAGGGGACAGGGGCTCAGCCCCAGCATTTT
TRBJ1-4 | TRBV7-9 | NA | TRBD1 | CASSLGGQLLHEKLFF | TGTGCCAGCAGCTTAGGGGGACAGCTACTTCATGAAAAACTGTTTTTT
TRBJ1-4 | TRBV7-9 | once | TRBD1 | CASSATPGQGAGGSEKLFF | TGTGCCAGCAGCGCTACTCCGGGACAGGGGGCAGGTGGCAGTGAAAAACTGTTTTTT
TRBJ1-5 | TRBV27 | NA | TRBD1 | CASKTGEQPQHF | TGTGCCAGCAAAACAGGGGAACAGCCCCAGCATTTT